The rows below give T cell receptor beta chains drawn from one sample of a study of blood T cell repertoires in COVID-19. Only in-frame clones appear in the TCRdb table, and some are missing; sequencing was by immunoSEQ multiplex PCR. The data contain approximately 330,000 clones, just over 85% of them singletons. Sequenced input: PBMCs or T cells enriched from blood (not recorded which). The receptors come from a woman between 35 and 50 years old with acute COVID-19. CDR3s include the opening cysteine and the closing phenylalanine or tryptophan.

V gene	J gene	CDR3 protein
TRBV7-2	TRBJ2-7	CASSLGPSGVVEQYF
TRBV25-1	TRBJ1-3	CASSDQTGSGNTIYF
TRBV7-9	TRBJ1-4	CATGEKLFF
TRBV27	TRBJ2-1	CASSFGETGYNEQFF
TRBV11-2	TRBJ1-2	CASSLERTGHGYTF
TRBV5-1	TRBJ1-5	CASSAEGVKGQPQHF
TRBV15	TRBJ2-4	CATSRSRIRGENIQYF
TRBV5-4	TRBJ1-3	CASSPSAGGSGNTIYF
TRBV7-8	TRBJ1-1	CASSLVPGGTEAFF
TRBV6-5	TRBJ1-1	CASGMLNTEAFF
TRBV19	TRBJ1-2	CASSIDLRLNGYTF
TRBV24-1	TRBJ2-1	CATRLVRAYNEQFF
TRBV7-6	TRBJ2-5	CASSWLGQGRWQETQYF
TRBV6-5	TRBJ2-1	CASWGGPYNEQFF
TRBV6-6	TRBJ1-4	CASGPWVGDEKLFF
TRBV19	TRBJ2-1	CASSIDGTRGFDNEQFF
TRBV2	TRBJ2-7	CASYDGSSYEQYF
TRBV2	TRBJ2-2	CASSLAGRLELFF
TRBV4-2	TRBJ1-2	CASSQEWAEYYGYTF
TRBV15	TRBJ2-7	CATSRDGGRASSYEQYF
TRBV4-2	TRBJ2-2	CASSGIAGVHGELFF
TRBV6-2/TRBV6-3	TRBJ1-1	CASSYSRIANTEAFF
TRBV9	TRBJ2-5	CASSVGVGGGGETQYF
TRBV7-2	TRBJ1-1	CASSAYSNTEAFF
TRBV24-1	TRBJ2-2	CATSDLLPGLNTGELFF
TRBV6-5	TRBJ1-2	CASSPREYGYTF
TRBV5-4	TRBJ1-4	CASSFGQGAATNEKLFF
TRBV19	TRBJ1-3	CASSKGRTGQSSGNTIYF
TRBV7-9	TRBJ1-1	CASSFPGQGTEAFF
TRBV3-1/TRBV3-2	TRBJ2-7	CASSQPGQKTSYEQYF
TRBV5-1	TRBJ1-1	CASSLEQTNREGAFF
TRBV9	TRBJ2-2	CASSVGASAFTGELFF
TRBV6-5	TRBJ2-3	CASRSGDDTDTQYF
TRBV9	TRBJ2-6	CASSGGGTGANVLTF
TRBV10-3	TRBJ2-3	CAITGNGLGDTQYF